The 32 T cell receptor beta chains below were found in one sample sequenced in a study of T cell repertoires and HLA-DP antigens. No antigen has been assigned to these receptors. Produced via immunoSEQ multiplex PCR; TCRdb's table is partial and in-frame only. Of roughly 70,000 clones listed, 80% are singletons. The source material was CD4+ T cells from PBMCs. The source of these receptors is a man between 60 and 70 years old in good health and CMV-seronegative.

The J gene is TRBJ2-1, the V gene TRBV11-2; 9 bases map to TRBD2. The CDR3 sequence is 12 residues long. CDR1 SGHAT and CDR2 FQNNGV come from the germline V gene. The ends lost 4 bases at V and 15 bases at J; junction bases unmatched: 7. CDR3 protein: CASSSTSGWLFF. The CDR3 DNA follows: TGTGCCAGCAGCTCGACTAGCGGTTGGCTGTTCTTC.

This clone was observed a handful of times. The chain combines TRBV25-1 with TRBJ1-2, with TRBD1 matching 9 bases. In germline, CDR1 is MGHDK, CDR2 SYGVNS. Trimming cost V 4 bases and J 5 bases; bases outside gene matches: 8. The CDR3 consists of 15 residues. The CDR3 region is CASSARQGGGYGYTF. The CDR3 nucleotides read TGTGCCAGCAGTGCCCGACAGGGGGGGGGATATGGCTACACCTTC.

This clone has just one count. The chain is built from TRBV7-3 and TRBJ2-5; D possibly corresponds to TRBD2 (5 bases). From germline, CDR1 is SGHTA and CDR2 FQGTGA. The CDR3 runs 15 residues. V lost 0 bases and J 1 base, leaving 9 bases between the germline ends. CDR3 residues: CASSLTGLLQETQYF. CDR3 DNA: TGTGCCAGCAGCTTAACCGGACTCCTCCAAGAGACCCAGTACTTC.

This clone was detected only a few times. The chain joins TRBV2 to TRBJ2-7; 8 bases agree with TRBD2. CDR1 and CDR2 (germline): SNHLY, FYNNEI. Trimming removed 0 bases from V and 3 bases from J; junction bases left unmatched: 7. CDR3 length: 16 amino acids. The CDR3 DNA reads TGTGCCAGCAGTGAAGCCTGGCGGGGGGACTTCTACGAGCAGTACTTC. It encodes CASSEAWRGDFYEQYF.

This clone was counted a few times. The sample carries other DNA sequences with the same CDR3. The rearrangement joins TRBV7-2 to TRBJ1-6; unclear D gene. With 3 bases removed from V and 4 bases from J, the gap between germline ends came to 7 bases. The V gene's germline CDR1 is SGHTA and CDR2 FQGNSA. The CDR3 sequence is 14 residues long. This CDR3 reads CASSLDGYNSPLHF. CDR3 nucleotides: TGTGCCAGCAGCTTGGACGGGTATAATTCACCCCTCCACTTT.

The gene calls are TRBV4-3 and TRBJ1-3; D is ambiguous. The CDR3 is 15 residues long. The V and J ends lost 1 base and 0 bases respectively, with 7 bases between them. Germline CDR1 LGHNA, CDR2 YSLEER. The CDR3 loop reads CASSQVGSSGNTIYF. CDR3 nucleotide sequence: TGCGCCAGCAGCCAAGTAGGCAGCTCTGGAAACACCATATATTTT.

This chain uses TRBV6-1 with TRBJ2-1; perhaps TRBD2 as D (5 bases). Per germline, CDR1 MNHNS and CDR2 SASEGT. This CDR3 has 12 amino acids. V lost 5 bases to trimming and J lost 10 bases, with 12 bases between them. CDR3 sequence: CASSFVRGEQFF. The CDR3 region has the DNA TGTGCCAGCAGTTTTGTACGGGGAGAGCAGTTCTTC.

The chain links TRBV7-2 to TRBJ2-1; D possibly corresponds to TRBD2 (5 bases). CDR3 length: 11 residues. Germline-derived CDR1 and CDR2 are SGHTA and FQGNSA. Trimming removed 2 bases from V and 16 bases from J, with 12 bases in between. The CDR3 loop is CASSLSRRPFF. In DNA, the CDR3 is TGTGCCAGCAGCTTATCCCGGAGGCCTTTCTTC. The whole variable domain, filled in from reference TRBV7-2 and TRBJ2-1, reads GAGVSQSPSNKVTEKGKDVELRCDPISGHTALYWYRQSLGQGLEFLIYFQGNSAPDKSGLPSDRFSAERTGGSVSTLTIQRTQQEDSAVYLCASSLSRRPFFGPGTRLTVL.

The chain couples TRBV21-1 to TRBJ1-5. TRBV21-1 is a listed pseudogene. The length of the CDR3 is 13 residues. The CDR3 loop reads CASSIDAKRPQHF. CDR3 nucleotide sequence: TGTGCCAGCAGTATAGACGCCAAACGGCCCCAGCATTTT.

The chain couples TRBV9 to TRBJ1-3; no firm D call. The CDR3 covers 15 residues. V lost 0 bases, J lost 4 bases, and 11 bases lay in between. Looked up from germline, CDR1 is SGDLS and CDR2 is YYNGEE. In DNA, the CDR3 is TGTGCCAGCAGCGTAGAACCAGGAGCCGGAAACACCATATATTTT. This sequence encodes CASSVEPGAGNTIYF.

The chain uses TRBV5-8 and TRBJ2-1, with a possible D match to TRBD2 (7 bases). This CDR3 is built from 15 residues. Between the trimmed V and J ends, which lost 1 base and 2 bases, there was a span of 10 bases. Germline CDR1 SGHTS, CDR2 YDEGEE. The CDR3 DNA reads as TGTGCCAGCAGCTTGCGGGGGGCCCCCTACAATGAGCAGTTCTTC. Protein sequence: CASSLRGAPYNEQFF.

J is TRBJ1-4 and V is TRBV27; 7 bases are shared with TRBD1. V shed 6 bases, J shed 8 bases, and the junction held 12 bases outside the gene matches. The CDR3 covers 15 residues. CDR1 and CDR2 from the germline V gene are MNHEY and SMNVEV (reference sequence). The CDR3 sequence: CASSLTGTELEKLFF. The CDR3 DNA follows: TGTGCCAGCAGCCTAACCGGGACAGAGCTAGAAAAACTGTTTTTT.

V gene TRBV6-1 combines with J gene TRBJ1-5; D gene unclear. Germline values: CDR1 MNHNS, CDR2 SASEGT. The V end lost 8 bases, the J end lost 0 bases, and 5 bases lay between the germline ends. The CDR3 contains 12 residues. CDR3 loop: CASRISNQPQHF. The CDR3 region has the DNA TGTGCCAGCCGGATTAGCAATCAGCCCCAGCATTTT.

This clone was seen more than once but under ten times. The chain carries TRBV18 and TRBJ2-3, with 9 bases that match TRBD2. The CDR3 runs to 15 residues. The V segment lost 6 bases and the J segment 5 bases; nucleotides outside the gene matches: 9. Germline V gene data show CDR1 as KGHSH and CDR2 as LQKENI. CDR3 nucleotides: TGTGCCAGCTCCACCCAGCGGGGGGCGGTAGATACGCAGTATTTT. This sequence encodes CASSTQRGAVDTQYF.

The chain has TRBV4-2 and TRBJ2-5; tentatively, D is TRBD2 (6 bases). Per the germline V gene, CDR1 is LGHNA and CDR2 is YNFKEQ. The CDR3 has 16 amino acids. Trimming removed 4 bases from V and 5 bases from J, with 20 bases in between. The CDR3 sequence is CASSPAGGRVGETQYF. DNA of the CDR3: TGTGCCAGCAGCCCAGCCGGAGGGAGAGTGGGGGAGACCCAGTACTTC.

The rearrangement links TRBV2 to TRBJ2-1; a possible D gene is TRBD1 (5 bases). CDR3 length: 14 residues. CDR1 is SNHLY, CDR2 FYNNEI, per germline. The germline V and J ends were trimmed by 5 bases and 10 bases, with 18 bases remaining between them. Here the CDR3 reads CASSPSGAGFEQFF. The CDR3 bases are TGTGCCAGCAGTCCGAGTGGGGCAGGGTTCGAGCAGTTCTTC.

The chain recombines TRBV25-1 with TRBJ1-3; D is ambiguous. This CDR3 has 13 residues. V was pared by 8 bases and J by 0 bases, with 8 bases between. Per the germline V gene, CDR1 is MGHDK and CDR2 is SYGVNS. CDR3 DNA: TGTGCCAGCGGAGGGCACTCTGGAAACACCATATATTTT. Protein product: CASGGHSGNTIYF.

Here the CDR3 DNA reads TGCAGCGTTGAGGCGGGCCAAGAGACCCAGTACTTC. Translating gives CSVEAGQETQYF. The chain uses TRBV29-1 and TRBJ2-5; the D gene is possibly TRBD2 (5 bases). Germline V gene lookup returns CDR1 SQVTM and CDR2 ANQGSEA. This CDR3 has 12 amino acids. V lost 3 bases and J lost 1, with 6 bases in between.

The table lists this clone with a count of one. J is TRBJ1-1 and V is TRBV10-3; TRBD1 is a possible D gene (5 bases). There are 14 residues in the CDR3. Per germline, CDR1 ENHRY and CDR2 SYGVKD. V was trimmed by 6 bases and J by 1 base, leaving 12 bases between them. CDR3 bases: TGTGCCATCAGGAAGGACACGACGAACACTGAAGCTTTCTTT. This codes for CAIRKDTTNTEAFF.

A single count supports this clone. This sequence joins TRBV5-1 and TRBJ2-3, with D hard to call. V lost 0 bases and J 0 bases, leaving 11 bases between the germline ends. Germline CDR1 and CDR2: SGHRS and YFSETQ. CDR3 length: 16 amino acids. As DNA, the CDR3 is TGCGCCAGCAGCTTGGAAGGCAGTCCCAGCACAGATACGCAGTATTTT. Translating it yields CASSLEGSPSTDTQYF.

This clone was recorded many times. This chain joins TRBV7-2 and TRBJ2-1; no firm D call. CDR1 is SGHTA and CDR2 is FQGNSA in the germline V gene. This CDR3 is 14 amino acids long. Trimming pared 6 bases from V and 1 base from J, leaving 10 bases between. The CDR3, as DNA: TGTGCCAGCAGTGTAATGGGATCCTACAATGAGCAGTTCTTC. It translates to CASSVMGSYNEQFF.

The CDR3 DNA reads as TGTGCCAGCAGCAGAAATTGGGACAGGGAGAACACTGAAGCTTTCTTT. It codes for CASSRNWDRENTEAFF. V and J are TRBV13 and TRBJ1-1, with 9 bases lining up with TRBD1. The ends lost 5 bases at V and 1 base at J; junction bases unmatched: 8. Per germline, CDR1 PRHDT and CDR2 FYEKMQ (reference sequence). The CDR3 totals 16 residues.

The chain couples TRBV11-2 to TRBJ2-1; D is unresolved. The CDR3 runs to 14 residues. The V gene's germline CDR1 is SGHAT and CDR2 FQNNGV. Trimming took 6 bases from V and 7 from J, leaving 16 bases between them. CDR3 DNA: TGTGCCAGCAGTTCCCCGGGTAGCCGGAATGAGCAGTTCTTC. It codes for CASSSPGSRNEQFF.

This clone was seen a single time. This rearrangement joins TRBV27 to TRBJ1-1, with D possibly matching TRBD1 (5 bases). Germline V gives CDR1 MNHEY, CDR2 SMNVEV (reference sequence). The CDR3 consists of 15 residues. The V gene lost 6 bases and the J gene lost 1 base, with 15 bases spanning the gap. CDR3 DNA sequence: TGTGCCAGCAGCCAAGCTGGGGGGGGGAACACTGAAGCTTTCTTT. Translation gives CASSQAGGGNTEAFF.

The rearrangement joins TRBV7-9 to TRBJ2-2, with D perhaps TRBD2 (7 bases). This CDR3 spans 14 amino acids. V lost 11 bases to trimming and J lost 3 bases, with 16 bases between them. Germline loops: CDR1 SEHNR, CDR2 FQNEAQ (reference sequence). The CDR3 here is CAPGGPTDTGELFF. The CDR3 bases are TGTGCCCCCGGGGGGCCAACGGACACCGGGGAGCTGTTTTTT.

This clone was observed once. The chain has TRBV4-3 and TRBJ1-2; the D is unclear. The germline gives CDR1 LGHNA, CDR2 YSLEER. V was clipped by 0 bases and J by 4 bases, with 9 bases between them. The CDR3 runs to 14 residues. The CDR3 is CASSQEEGTYGYTF. The CDR3 nucleotides read TGCGCCAGCAGCCAAGAAGAGGGTACCTATGGCTACACCTTC.

This clone has just a few counts. The chain recombines TRBV7-2 with TRBJ2-4, with a tentative D call TRBD1 (5 bases). The CDR3 is 16 residues long. Trimming took 1 base from V and 0 from J, leaving 10 bases between them. Germline loops: CDR1 SGHTA, CDR2 FQGNSA. CDR3 residues: CASSLDTRVAKNIQYF. CDR3 sequence (DNA): TGTGCCAGCAGCTTAGATACCAGGGTAGCCAAAAACATTCAGTACTTC.

J is TRBJ1-5 and V is TRBV15; D remains unclear. The CDR3 runs to 14 residues. Germline V gene data show CDR1 as LNHNV and CDR2 as YYDKDF (reference sequence). V was clipped by 5 bases and J by 6 bases, with 14 bases between them. CDR3: CATSRAEAPQPQHF. As DNA, the CDR3 is TGTGCCACCAGCCGAGCGGAAGCCCCTCAGCCCCAGCATTTT.

This clone was found a few times. The chain joins TRBV7-9 to TRBJ1-1; D is uncertain. V shed 1 base and J shed 6 bases, with 9 bases lying between them. CDR1 is SEHNR and CDR2 is FQNEAQ in the germline V gene (reference sequence). There are 13 residues in the CDR3. The CDR3: CASSLGMGSEAFF. The CDR3 DNA sequence: TGTGCCAGCAGCTTAGGGATGGGATCTGAAGCTTTCTTT.

The chain joins TRBV7-2 to TRBJ2-7; 15 positions agree with TRBD2. CDR1 is SGHTA, CDR2 FQGNSA, per germline. This CDR3 is built from 16 residues. The V and J ends lost 4 bases and 6 bases, in that order; junction bases with no gene match: 7. The CDR3 bases are TGTGCCAGCAGCTGGACTAGCGGGGGGGCCGGGGGCGAGCAGTACTTC. This encodes CASSWTSGGAGGEQYF.

The V call is TRBV5-5, the J call TRBJ1-4; TRBD1 aligns across 10 bases. The germline gives CDR1 SGHKS, CDR2 YYEKEE (reference sequence). V lost 3 bases to trimming and J lost 0 bases; unmatched junction nucleotides: 11. The CDR3 sequence is 19 residues long. DNA for the CDR3: TGTGCCAGCAGCTGGAAGGACAGGGGGATAGTTGCAACTAATGAAAAACTGTTTTTT. Translation gives CASSWKDRGIVATNEKLFF.

With regard to this clone: Other DNA sequences of this sample code for an identical CDR3. This chain's CDR3 is CASSFPGQRNEKLFF. The CDR3 DNA sequence: TGTGCCAGCAGTTTTCCCGGACAGAGAAATGAAAAACTGTTTTTT. The chain carries TRBV28 and TRBJ1-4; possible D gene TRBD1, 6 bases. This CDR3 region has 15 residues. CDR1 is MDHEN, CDR2 SYDVKM, per germline. V was shortened by 3 bases and J by 5 bases, with 13 bases between the two germline ends.